This TCR beta chain derives from a study of PD-1 blockade in classical Hodgkin lymphoma. At the level of the study: Every 2 weeks, patients got 3 mg/kg intravenous nivolumab.

The table came from immunoSEQ multiplex PCR; TCRdb's copy has only in-frame clones and leaves some out. Found here are about 7,800 clones, about 86% of them singletons; the top ten hold less than 25%. Study-wide results and limits: Why repertoires differed is undefined; disease activity or prior therapy possibly contributed. Complete responders possessed baseline diversity comparable to newly diagnosed patients. The study found that TCR diversity rose significantly by C4D1 in CD4+ but not CD8+ cells.

The patients all showed relapse after autologous stem cell transplantation, while their brentuximab vedotin exposure varied. The study isolated CD8+ T cells from thawed PBMCs by magnetic negative selection. CDR1 and CDR2 (germline): SGHTA, FQGTGA. Trimming removed 5 bases from V and 5 bases from J; junction bases left unmatched: 7. The CDR3 is made up of 16 amino acids. This clone showed up just once. Its matching antigen is unknown. The starting material was CD8+ T cells from blood, obtained at baseline. V and J are TRBV7-3 and TRBJ2-3, with 13 bases lining up with TRBD2. The TCR comes from a human donor with classical Hodgkin lymphoma. The CDR3: CASSLGLAGDRDTQYF. Here the CDR3 DNA reads TGTGCCAGCAGCCTCGGACTAGCGGGAGATAGAGATACGCAGTATTTT.